The rows below give T cell receptor beta chains drawn from one sample of a study of early T cells in non-severe SARS-CoV-2 infection. TCRdb independently ran MiXCR on the 5' RACE reads; one entry per CDR3 protein. The profile covers about 25,000 distinct CDR3 sequences, with 4.5% to 7% appearing a single time and under 2.5% taken by the ten largest. Sequenced: whole blood. These receptors all stem from an adult who was a healthcare worker with PCR-confirmed SARS-CoV-2 infection or an uninfected control (not recorded which). Each CDR3 is given with its conserved first and last residue. D genes are given only for firm matches. Rows give clone size only sometimes, using once, few, many, or a class for an expanded clone.

J gene,clone size,D gene,V gene,CDR3 DNA,CDR3 protein
TRBJ2-3,few,.,TRBV10-1,TGCGCCAGCAGTGGGAGGACCACAGATACGCAGTATTTT,CASSGRTTDTQYF
TRBJ1-5,many,TRBD1,TRBV6-2/TRBV6-3,TGTGCCAGCAGTATGGACAGGGGTCGAGCTTATAGCAATCAGCCCCAGCATTTT,CASSMDRGRAYSNQPQHF
TRBJ1-2,many,.,TRBV7-2,TGTGCCAGCAGCCTCTGGCATACACAATCCTTCAGAGGCGCTAACTATGGCTACACCTTC,CASSLWHTQSFRGANYGYTF
TRBJ1-2,many,.,TRBV20-1,TGCAGTGCTAGATCACCAGTGGTACGTTCATATGGCTACACCTTC,CSARSPVVRSYGYTF
TRBJ2-5,many,.,TRBV7-2,TGTGCCAGCAGCCAGGGTAGGGCTGGAGAGACCCAGTACTTC,CASSQGRAGETQYF
TRBJ2-6,many,TRBD1,TRBV19,TGTGCCAGTCAGGACAGGGGGTTGGGGGCCAACGTCCTGACTTTC,CASQDRGLGANVLTF
TRBJ2-5,many,TRBD1,TRBV7-2,TGTGCCAGCAGCGCCTACGGGACAGCCTTGGGGGAGACCCAGTACTTC,CASSAYGTALGETQYF
TRBJ2-7,many,.,TRBV21-1,TGTGCCAGCGAACAGGGGTGGGCCTCCTACGAGCAGTACTTC,CASEQGWASYEQYF
TRBJ1-1,many,.,TRBV29-1,TGCAGCGTTGTATACGGGGGGTTAAACACTGAAGCTTTCTTT,CSVVYGGLNTEAFF
TRBJ2-7,.,TRBD2,TRBV6-2/TRBV6-3,TGTGCCAGCAGTACACCGGGACTAGCGAGTGTCGAGCAGTACTTC,CASSTPGLASVEQYF
TRBJ2-7,few,.,TRBV11-2,TGTGCCAGCAGCTTAGGGGGGACTGGTAGGAACGAGCAGTACTTC,CASSLGGTGRNEQYF
TRBJ1-1,many,.,TRBV6-5,TGTGCCAGCAGTTCCCAGCCTTGGACTGAAGCTTTCTTT,CASSSQPWTEAFF
TRBJ1-5,many,.,TRBV7-2,TGTGCCAGCAGCCGAGGCGGGGACATGTACCAGCCCCAGCATTTT,CASSRGGDMYQPQHF
TRBJ1-6,few,.,TRBV10-3,TGTGCCATCAAGGCGTCTTTGGATTCACCCCTCCACTTT,CAIKASLDSPLHF
TRBJ1-2,many,.,TRBV27,TGTGCCACCCGAAGTCTCACGGACTATGGCTACACCTTC,CATRSLTDYGYTF
TRBJ2-1,.,TRBD2,TRBV12-3/TRBV12-4,TGTGCCAGCAGTTTCCAGCGGGGGGGCTACAATGAGCAGTTCTTC,CASSFQRGGYNEQFF
TRBJ2-5,many,.,TRBV29-1,TGCAGCGTTGACGGGTGGCTGGGAACCCAGTACTTC,CSVDGWLGTQYF